The 30 T cell receptor beta chains below were found in one sample sequenced in a study of blood T cell dynamics during melanoma immunotherapy. Clones were sequenced by immunoSEQ multiplex PCR, and TCRdb holds only the in-frame ones, with some missing. This table holds about 6,300 clones, approximately 88% found once. The time point: week 3, after first cycle of checkpoint inhibitor. Sequences were derived from blood, sampled from a patient treated with checkpoint blockade. The receptors come from a human donor with melanoma.

CDR3 nucleotide sequence: TGTGCCAGCGGTAGGGGGAATTCACCCCTCCACTTT. It translates to CASGRGNSPLHF. V and J are TRBV9 and TRBJ1-6; D is possibly TRBD1 (6 bases). Germline-derived CDR1 and CDR2 are SGDLS and YYNGEE. CDR3 size: 12 residues. V was shortened by 7 bases and J by 7 bases, with 9 bases between the two germline ends.

The CDR3 sequence is CASSSWDRDHEQYF. Written as DNA, the CDR3 is TGTGCCAGTAGTTCGTGGGACAGGGACCACGAGCAGTACTTC. The genes are TRBV19 and TRBJ2-7, with 9 bases lining up with TRBD1. V was clipped by 5 bases and J by 5 bases; unmatched bases: 7. CDR1 is LNHDA and CDR2 is SQIVND in the germline V gene (reference sequence). The CDR3 runs 14 residues. The whole variable domain, remainder taken from reference TRBV19 and TRBJ2-7, is DGGITQSPKYLFRKEGQNVTLSCEQNLNHDAMYWYRQDPGQGLRLIYYSQIVNDFQKGDIAEGYSVSREKKESFPLTVTSAQKNPTAFYLCASSSWDRDHEQYFGPGTRLTVT.

This clone was counted a single time. The chain links TRBV4-1 to TRBJ2-6, with D tentatively TRBD1 (5 bases). Germline CDR1 reads MGHRA; CDR2 reads YSYEKL. V was shortened by 1 base and J by 0 bases, with 13 bases between the two germline ends. The CDR3 spans 18 residues. The DNA of the CDR3 is TGCGCCAGCAGCCAAGGGGTGGACATGAGCTCTGGGGCCAACGTCCTGACTTTC. Amino acids: CASSQGVDMSSGANVLTF.

The chain employs TRBV5-1 and TRBJ2-3; D unresolved. The CDR3 spans 14 residues. Trimming removed 4 bases at V and 0 bases at J, with 9 bases between. The germline CDR1 and CDR2 sequences are SGHRS and YFSETQ. CDR3 sequence: CASSPSLSTDTQYF. CDR3 DNA sequence: TGCGCCAGCAGCCCGAGTCTAAGCACAGATACGCAGTATTTT.

V and J are TRBV5-1 and TRBJ1-2, with 8 bases aligning to TRBD1. The germline gives CDR1 SGHRS, CDR2 YFSETQ. The CDR3 extends over 14 amino acids. V lost 4 bases, J lost 8 bases, and 10 bases stayed unmatched. The CDR3 nucleotides are TGCGCCAGCAGCGGAACCGGACAGGGTTTAGGCTACACCTTC. It codes for CASSGTGQGLGYTF.

The chain is built from TRBV5-1 and TRBJ2-3; D uncertain. Germline V gives CDR1 SGHRS, CDR2 YFSETQ. The CDR3 runs to 15 residues. V gave up 3 bases and J gave up 2 bases, with 13 bases separating them. The CDR3 here is CASSSPTDPTDTQYF. The CDR3 DNA sequence: TGCGCCAGCAGCTCCCCAACGGATCCCACAGATACGCAGTATTTT.

This chain uses TRBV28 with TRBJ2-5; the match to TRBD1 covers 8 bases. The closer fit of TRBJ2-7 to the DNA end suggests the J call may be wrong. This CDR3 region has 15 residues. CDR1 and CDR2 (germline): MDHEN, SYDVKM. CDR3 DNA: TGTGCCAGCAGCCGGATTGACAGGGGAAACTACGAGCAGTACTTC. Encoded protein: CASSRIDRGNYEQYF.

The chain carries TRBV11-3 and TRBJ2-7; D gene uncertain. Trimming removed 0 bases from V and 5 bases from J, with 11 bases in between. The CDR3 runs 14 residues. The V gene's germline CDR1 is SGHNT and CDR2 YENEEA. The CDR3 loop reads CASSLDPRGHEQYF. As DNA, the CDR3 is TGTGCCAGCAGCTTAGATCCAAGAGGCCACGAGCAGTACTTC. The whole variable domain, filled in from reference TRBV11-3 and TRBJ2-7, reads EAGVVQSPRYKIIEKKQPVAFWCNPISGHNTLYWYLQNLGQGPELLIRYENEEAVDDSQLPKDRFSAERLKGVDSTLKIQPAELGDSAVYLCASSLDPRGHEQYFGPGTRLTVT.

The chain has TRBV10-3 and TRBJ2-5; 16 positions match TRBD2. The CDR3 totals 21 residues. J was trimmed by 2 bases and V by 3 bases; bases with no gene match: 15. CDR1 is ENHRY and CDR2 is SYGVKD in the germline V gene. CDR3 amino acids: CAISELRAGTSGGARQETQYF. The CDR3 nucleotides read TGTGCCATCAGTGAACTCCGGGCCGGGACTAGCGGGGGGGCCCGGCAAGAGACCCAGTACTTC.

The rearrangement uses TRBV5-6 and TRBJ2-3, with D unclear. CDR3 length: 15 amino acids. With 0 bases removed from V and 4 bases from J, the gap between germline ends came to 12 bases. Germline-derived CDR1 and CDR2 are SGHDT and YYEEEE. The CDR3 sequence: CASSLELIRADTQYF. As DNA, the CDR3 is TGTGCCAGCAGCTTGGAGTTGATTAGGGCAGATACGCAGTATTTT. Based on the CDR3 plus reference TRBV5-6 and TRBJ2-3, the full variable domain is DAGVTQSPTHLIKTRGQQVTLRCSPKSGHDTVSWYQQALGQGPQFIFQYYEEEERQRGNFPDRFSGHQFPNYSSELNVNALLLGDSALYLCASSLELIRADTQYFGPGTRLTVL.

The J gene is TRBJ1-2, the V gene TRBV7-2; D remains unclear. Germline CDR1 SGHTA, CDR2 FQGNSA. Trimming left V 4 bases short and J 5 bases short, with 11 bases between. The CDR3 spans 13 residues. DNA for the CDR3: TGTGCCAGCAGCTCACGGGCGAATTATGGCTACACCTTC. It is translated as CASSSRANYGYTF.

This clone was detected once. The chain joins TRBV7-2 to TRBJ2-5; D is possibly TRBD2 (5 bases). V lost 4 bases to trimming and J lost 3 bases, with 21 bases between them. The length of the CDR3 is 17 residues. The germline V gene has CDR1 SGHTA and CDR2 FQGNSA. The CDR3 loop reads CASSSPPWEADEETQYF. DNA of the CDR3: TGTGCCAGCAGCTCCCCCCCTTGGGAAGCGGACGAAGAGACCCAGTACTTC.

This chain uses TRBV4-2 with TRBJ2-1; tentatively, D is TRBD2 (5 bases). There are 13 residues in the CDR3. Trimming pared 1 base from V and 9 bases from J, leaving 10 bases between. CDR1 and CDR2 from the germline V gene are LGHNA and YNFKEQ. CDR3 sequence: CASSQAKGSEQFF. CDR3 in DNA: TGTGCCAGCAGCCAAGCGAAAGGGAGTGAGCAGTTCTTC.

The V call is TRBV6-6, the J call TRBJ2-7, with D maybe TRBD1 (7 bases). Trimming took off 8 bases at V and 6 bases at J, with 14 bases between the two ends. The V gene's germline CDR1 is MNHNY and CDR2 SVGAGI (reference sequence). The CDR3 has 12 amino acids. CDR3: CASGGTVSEQYF. The CDR3 nucleotides read TGTGCCAGCGGGGGGACAGTGTCCGAGCAGTACTTC.

This chain connects TRBV5-1 to TRBJ2-7, with D possibly TRBD2 on 6 matching bases. Per the germline V gene, CDR1 is SGHRS and CDR2 is YFSETQ. The CDR3 extends over 16 amino acids. V lost 0 bases, J lost 3 bases, and 16 bases lay in between. CDR3 nucleotide sequence: TGCGCCAGCAGCTTGGTTGCGGTTGGAGGGTTCTACGAGCAGTACTTC. The encoded protein is CASSLVAVGGFYEQYF.

This sequence joins TRBV28 and TRBJ2-5; TRBD1 agrees at 8 bases. This CDR3 has 14 residues. Per germline, CDR1 MDHEN and CDR2 SYDVKM. After removal of 6 bases from V and 5 bases from J, the junction contained 8 bases not matched to a gene. In DNA form, the CDR3 reads TGTGCCAGCAGCATGACAGGGGTAGGGGAGACCCAGTACTTC. Amino acid sequence: CASSMTGVGETQYF.

The chain joins TRBV10-2 to TRBJ2-1; 13 bases are shared with TRBD2. Trimming at V came to 3 bases and at J to 7 bases, leaving 6 bases not matched to a gene. Germline V lookup: CDR1 WSHSY, CDR2 SAAADI. This CDR3 contains 16 residues. The CDR3 loop is CASSEELAGGKNEQFF. CDR3 nucleotide sequence: TGCGCCAGCAGTGAAGAACTAGCGGGGGGGAAGAATGAGCAGTTCTTC.

This clone has just one count. The chain links TRBV6-6 to TRBJ2-3, with TRBD2 as a possible D gene (5 bases). From germline, CDR1 is MNHNY and CDR2 SVGAGI (reference sequence). The CDR3 totals 15 residues. The germline V and J ends were trimmed by 3 bases and 0 bases, with 10 bases remaining between them. The CDR3, as DNA: TGTGCCAGCAGTTATCGGGGAGCTAGCACAGATACGCAGTATTTT. Protein: CASSYRGASTDTQYF.

The chain carries TRBV6-5 and TRBJ1-6; 8 nucleotides align to TRBD1. J was trimmed by 7 bases and V by 6 bases; bases with no gene match: 2. This CDR3 contains 13 residues. Germline lookup yields CDR1 MNHEY and CDR2 SVGAGI. CDR3 in amino acids: CASRRTGNSPLHF. The CDR3 DNA follows: TGTGCCAGCAGACGGACAGGGAATTCACCCCTCCACTTT.

In this sample, this clone turned up once. V usage is TRBV4-2 and J usage is TRBJ2-1, with D possibly matching TRBD2 (7 bases). Per the germline V gene, CDR1 is LGHNA and CDR2 is YNFKEQ. Between the trimmed V and J ends, which lost 3 bases and 7 bases, there was a span of 19 bases. The CDR3 covers 16 residues. The CDR3 region is CASSQGGGDRHNEQFF. CDR3 nucleotide sequence: TGTGCCAGCAGCCAGGGGGGGGGAGACAGGCATAATGAGCAGTTCTTC.

This chain links TRBV7-8 with TRBJ2-7; 7 bases are shared with TRBD2. The CDR3 runs 12 residues. The J segment lost 6 bases and the V segment lost 2 bases, leaving 1 base of the junction unmatched. The germline gives CDR1 SGHVS, CDR2 FQNEAQ. CDR3 sequence reads: CASSLPGGEQYF. The CDR3 DNA reads as TGTGCCAGCAGCTTACCGGGGGGCGAGCAGTACTTC.

This chain links TRBV27 with TRBJ2-3; TRBD1 or TRBD2 may be the D gene (6 bases each). V was clipped by 5 bases and J by 2 bases, with 11 bases between them. This CDR3 is 14 amino acids long. Germline CDR1 MNHEY, CDR2 SMNVEV (reference sequence). CDR3 in DNA: TGTGCCAGCAGTCGGGGGCTCTCCACAGATACGCAGTATTTT. Its translation is CASSRGLSTDTQYF.

The chain links TRBV11-2 to TRBJ2-7; D remains ambiguous. This CDR3 has 13 amino acids. Trimming pared 5 bases from V and 3 bases from J, leaving 11 bases between. In germline, CDR1 is SGHAT, CDR2 FQNNGV. The CDR3 sequence: CASSEVSGYEQYF. CDR3 sequence (DNA): TGTGCCAGCAGCGAGGTTTCTGGCTACGAGCAGTACTTC.

This clone was counted once. Other DNA sequences of this sample code for an identical CDR3. The chain combines TRBV5-4 with TRBJ2-5, with TRBD2 identical over 9 bases. The CDR3 length is 17 residues. Germline-derived CDR1 and CDR2 are SGHNT and YYREEE (reference sequence). V lost 4 bases and J lost 9; bases outside the gene matches: 19. In DNA form, the CDR3 reads TGTGCCAGCAGCGGTGGAGGGGCCCCCGGGGCGGGGGGGGCCCAGTACTTC. Translation: CASSGGGAPGAGGAQYF.

In its sample, this clone was seen once. V is TRBV15 and J is TRBJ1-2; TRBD1 aligns across 10 bases. Germline assignment: CDR1 LNHNV and CDR2 YYDKDF (reference sequence). The CDR3 sequence is 15 residues long. Trimming took 0 bases from V and 8 from J; bases not matched to a gene: 6. CDR3 bases: TGTGCCACCAGCAGAGATCGAGAGACAGGGGGCGGCTACACCTTC. Translating gives CATSRDRETGGGYTF.

The sample holds one count of this clone. The rearrangement links TRBV6-5 to TRBJ1-1; no clear D. The CDR3 totals 12 residues. Trimming left V 7 bases short and J 4 bases short, with 10 bases between. The germline V gene encodes CDR1 MNHEY and CDR2 SVGAGI. The CDR3 loop reads CASTTSSTEAFF. In DNA form, the CDR3 reads TGTGCCAGCACCACAAGTTCCACTGAAGCTTTCTTT.

CDR3 coding DNA: TGTGCCAGCAGCATCCCGACGGGAGGGTATGAAAAACTGTTTTTT. Amino acids: CASSIPTGGYEKLFF. The chain couples TRBV5-5 to TRBJ1-4; D remains ambiguous. Germline V gives CDR1 SGHKS, CDR2 YYEKEE (reference sequence). The germline V and J ends were trimmed by 4 bases and 6 bases, with 16 bases remaining between them. CDR3 length: 15 residues. Full variable domain (remainder filled in from reference TRBV5-5 and TRBJ1-4): DAGVTQSPTHLIKTRGQQVTLRCSPISGHKSVSWYQQVLGQGPQFIFQYYEKEERGRGNFPDRFSARQFPNYSSELNVNALLLGDSALYLCASSIPTGGYEKLFFGSGTQLSVL.

This chain uses TRBV30 with TRBJ2-5; D uncertain. V was pared by 1 base and J by 2 bases, with 11 bases between. Germline assignment: CDR1 GTSNPN and CDR2 SVGIG (reference sequence). The CDR3 sequence is 14 residues long. CDR3: CAWSAASTQETQYF. The DNA of the CDR3 is TGTGCCTGGAGTGCGGCCAGTACTCAAGAGACCCAGTACTTC.

This rearrangement joins TRBV28 to TRBJ2-3; 7 nucleotides align to TRBD2. The CDR3 totals 16 residues. With 6 bases clipped from V and 6 bases from J, the junction kept 15 bases outside the gene matches. CDR1 and CDR2 from the germline V gene are MDHEN and SYDVKM. DNA of the CDR3: TGTGCCAGCAGCCCCACATGGGCAGGGCGGGGGGATACGCAGTATTTT. Amino acid sequence: CASSPTWAGRGDTQYF.

A few counts support this clone. The J gene is TRBJ1-4, the V gene TRBV5-6; unclear D gene. V gave up 4 bases and J gave up 4 bases, with 23 bases separating them. The CDR3 sequence is 18 residues long. Per the germline V gene, CDR1 is SGHDT and CDR2 is YYEEEE. CDR3 bases: TGTGCCAGCAGCAAACACGGATCTCTATGGGCGTTTAATGAAAAACTGTTTTTT. Translation gives CASSKHGSLWAFNEKLFF.